This entry concerns a single TCR beta chain. The target antigen is unknown. The CDR3 consists of 16 residues. The V and J ends lost 3 bases and 0 bases respectively, with 15 bases between them. TCRdb re-called the reads with MiXCR, one entry per CDR3 protein. The sample lists roughly 71,000 distinct CDR3 sequences; around 57% were seen once. These data originate in a study of type 1 regulatory T cells. Whole-study context: T-allo10 is a Tr1-enriched, alloantigen-specific CD4 T cell product made in vitro.

The graft donor-derived T-allo10 cells reportedly recognize host alloantigens, are anergic, and suppress alloantigen-specifically. This clonotype originated in a human donor in good health. The gene calls are TRBV12-3 or TRBV12-4 and TRBJ2-7; D not resolved. Input material: cultured T cells, either the whole culture or a sorted T cell fraction (not recorded which). Subset noted: Tr1-enriched cell product generated in vitro against host alloantigens. The CDR3 sequence is CASSFSRAAFSYEQYF. In DNA, the CDR3 is TGTGCCAGCAGTTTTAGTAGGGCAGCCTTCTCCTACGAGCAGTACTTC.